The rows below give T cell receptor beta chains drawn from one sample of a study of regulatory T cells in long-lasting Graves disease. Each CDR3 protein gets one entry after TCRdb re-called the multiplex PCR reads with MiXCR. The sample contains about 460,000 distinct CDR3 sequences, around 13% of which appear only once. The sample also formed part of further work on T cells in Graves' hyperthyroidism and ophthalmopathy.

Sequences were derived from peripheral blood mononuclear cells (PBMCs), sampled at new diagnosis, from a patient treated with antithyroid drugs. The source of these receptors is a woman aged 45-65 years with Graves disease. CDR3s include the opening cysteine and the closing phenylalanine or tryptophan. D genes are given only for firm matches. Rows give clone size only sometimes, using once, few, many, or a class for an expanded clone.

v_call	j_call	clone_size	d_call	cdr3_nt	cdr3_aa
TRBV5-1	TRBJ2-3	many	NA	TGCGCCAGCAGCTCCAGCTTGGGCACAGATACGCAGTATTTT	CASSSSLGTDTQYF
TRBV3-1	TRBJ2-7	few	NA	TGTGCCAGCAGCCAAGTAAGGTCGAACGAGCAGTACTTC	CASSQVRSNEQYF
TRBV27	TRBJ1-5	NA	NA	TGTGCCAGCAGTTTACAGGGGAACAATCAGCCCCAGCATTTT	CASSLQGNNQPQHF
TRBV4-1	TRBJ2-7	many	TRBD1	TGTGCCAGCAGCCAAGGACAGGGATTGGACGAGCAGTACTTC	CASSQGQGLDEQYF
TRBV3-1	TRBJ2-1	NA	NA	TGTGCCAGCAGCCAAGTGGTTGCCGCCCCCCCAGGGGATGAGCAGTTCTTC	CASSQVVAAPPGDEQFF
TRBV19	TRBJ2-1	few	TRBD2	TGTGCCAGTAGTATGTACCCCACCGGGACTAGCGGGCAGGATGAGCAGTTCTTC	CASSMYPTGTSGQDEQFF
TRBV28	TRBJ2-7	many	NA	TGTGCCAGCAGTTCTCCCCCTTTATCGTACGAGCAGTACTTC	CASSSPPLSYEQYF
TRBV27	TRBJ2-7	NA	NA	TGTGCCAGCAGTTTATCGGCAGACTTTAGCTCCTACGAGCAGTACTTC	CASSLSADFSSYEQYF
TRBV12-3/TRBV12-4	TRBJ2-1	few	NA	TGTGCCAGCAGCTCGTGGAGGGTAAATGAGCAGTTCTTC	CASSSWRVNEQFF
TRBV12-3/TRBV12-4	TRBJ2-1	many	NA	TGTGCCAGCCAAGCACGGGCGGAGGGGTCCACCTATGAGCAGTTCTTC	CASQARAEGSTYEQFF
TRBV28	TRBJ2-7	many	NA	TGTGCCAGCAGTCCTCTCGTCAACTCCTACGAGCAGTACTTC	CASSPLVNSYEQYF
TRBV7-9	TRBJ1-1	many	NA	TGTGCCAGCAGCTTAGACGGGGGGTTCATGAACACTGAAGCTTTCTTT	CASSLDGGFMNTEAFF
TRBV9	TRBJ2-5	NA	NA	TGTGCCAGCAGCGCCCAAACAGGGTGGGGAGAGACCCAGTACTTC	CASSAQTGWGETQYF
TRBV7-6	TRBJ1-1	NA	TRBD1	TGTGCCAGCAGCCCGGGACAGGGAAACGGAGACTTGATTTTT	CASSPGQGNGDLIF
TRBV11-3	TRBJ2-1	many	NA	TGTGCCAGCAGCTCCCGGGACGAGATTACTGAGCAGTTCTTC	CASSSRDEITEQFF
TRBV2	TRBJ2-5	many	NA	TGTGCCGGATCGTTTCAGGGAACCTTCCAAGAGACCCAGTACTTC	CAGSFQGTFQETQYF
TRBV5-1	TRBJ2-7	NA	TRBD1	TGCGCCAGCAGCTCGGGACAGGGTTTCCCCTCCGAGCAGTACTTC	CASSSGQGFPSEQYF
TRBV12-3/TRBV12-4	TRBJ1-5	many	TRBD1	TGTGCCAGCAGTAGGACAGGGTTAGGGCAGCCCCAGCATTTT	CASSRTGLGQPQHF
TRBV2	TRBJ2-5	many	TRBD1	TGTGCCAGCAGCACCAGCACAGGGGGACAAGAGACCCAGTACTTC	CASSTSTGGQETQYF
TRBV18	TRBJ2-7	NA	TRBD2	TGTGCCAGCTCACCACGGACGATTATAGCGGGCACCTACGAGCAGTACTTC	CASSPRTIIAGTYEQYF
TRBV7-2	TRBJ2-1	NA	NA	TGTGCCAGCGGCAGAGCAGGCTCGCCGGAGCAGTTCTTC	CASGRAGSPEQFF
TRBV7-8	TRBJ1-4	many	NA	TGTGCCAGCAGCCGGTCAACCGGGCGTGAAAAACTGTTTTTT	CASSRSTGREKLFF
TRBV19	TRBJ1-5	NA	NA	TGTGCCAGTAGTTTGGCAGGGGCCCTCAATCAGCCCCAGCATTTT	CASSLAGALNQPQHF
TRBV6-2/TRBV6-3	TRBJ2-1	few	TRBD2	TGTGCCAGCAGCCGGACTAGCGGAGTGGCCTACAATGAGCAGTTCTTC	CASSRTSGVAYNEQFF
TRBV27	TRBJ1-5	few	NA	TGTGCCAGCAGCCCTCCGCAGGGCATGGGTCAGCCCCAGCATTTT	CASSPPQGMGQPQHF
TRBV28	TRBJ2-5	many	TRBD1	TGTGCCAGCAGGCAGGGGGTCCAAGAGACCCAGTACTTC	CASRQGVQETQYF
TRBV5-4	TRBJ2-1	few	TRBD2	TGTGCCAGCAGCCCACGGGGGGAGAGAATTGAGCAGTTCTTC	CASSPRGERIEQFF
TRBV5-1	TRBJ2-4	NA	TRBD2	TGCGCCAGCAGTCCTGGACGCATCGGGAGGAACATTCAGTACTTC	CASSPGRIGRNIQYF
TRBV6-5	TRBJ2-3	NA	NA	TGTGCCAGCAGTTACCGGGACCCAAGGGGGGATACGCAGTATTTT	CASSYRDPRGDTQYF
TRBV28	TRBJ2-7	NA	TRBD2	TGTGCCAGCAGTTTATATCAGGGCGGGGGTTACGAGCAGTACTTC	CASSLYQGGGYEQYF
TRBV3-1	TRBJ2-7	NA	TRBD2	TGTGCCAGCAGCCCTAGCGGGAGTATCCACGAGCAGTACTTC	CASSPSGSIHEQYF
TRBV20-1	TRBJ2-1	once	NA	TGCAGTGCTAGCGCGGGATCCAAAAGCTCCTACAATGAGCAGTTCTTC	CSASAGSKSSYNEQFF
TRBV3-1	TRBJ2-1	few	NA	TGTGCCAGCAGCCAAGGAAGGGGGAGCAGGGTGAACTACAATGAGCAGTTCTTC	CASSQGRGSRVNYNEQFF
TRBV5-1	TRBJ2-5	NA	TRBD2	TGCGCCAGCAGCAACAGCGGGACCGAGGGGGAGACCCAGTACTTC	CASSNSGTEGETQYF
TRBV6-1	TRBJ1-1	NA	NA	TGTGCCAGCAGGGAAGGGGCAGACACTGAAGCTTTCTTT	CASREGADTEAFF
TRBV13	TRBJ2-7	NA	NA	TGTGCCAGCAGCTCCGTGGGGCAGGGCTACGAGCAGTACTTC	CASSSVGQGYEQYF
TRBV30	TRBJ2-1	many	NA	TGTGCCTGGAGTGTCCAATACAATGAGCAGTTCTTC	CAWSVQYNEQFF
TRBV19	TRBJ1-4	NA	TRBD1	TGTGCCAGTAATGGAGGACCAGGACAGGGTAATGAAAAACTGTTTTTT	CASNGGPGQGNEKLFF
TRBV20-1	TRBJ2-1	many	TRBD1	TGCAGTGCTAGCGGGACAGTCTCCTACAATGAGCAGTTCTTC	CSASGTVSYNEQFF